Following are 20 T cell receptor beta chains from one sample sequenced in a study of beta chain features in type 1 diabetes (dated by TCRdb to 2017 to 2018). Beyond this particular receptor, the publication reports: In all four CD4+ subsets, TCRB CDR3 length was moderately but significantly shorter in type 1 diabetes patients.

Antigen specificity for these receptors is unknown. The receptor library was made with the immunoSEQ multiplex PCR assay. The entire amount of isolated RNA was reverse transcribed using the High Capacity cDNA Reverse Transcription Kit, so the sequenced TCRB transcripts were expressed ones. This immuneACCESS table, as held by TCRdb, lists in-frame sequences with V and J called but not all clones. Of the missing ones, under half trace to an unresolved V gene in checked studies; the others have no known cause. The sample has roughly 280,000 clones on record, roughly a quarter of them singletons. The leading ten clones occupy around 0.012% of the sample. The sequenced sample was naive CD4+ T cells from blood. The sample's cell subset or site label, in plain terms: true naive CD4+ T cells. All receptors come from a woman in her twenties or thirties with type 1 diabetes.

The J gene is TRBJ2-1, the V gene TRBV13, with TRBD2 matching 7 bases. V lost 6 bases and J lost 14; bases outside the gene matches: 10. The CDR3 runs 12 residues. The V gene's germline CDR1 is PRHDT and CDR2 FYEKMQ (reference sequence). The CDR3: CASRDRDYGEFF. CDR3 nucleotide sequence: TGTGCCAGCAGGGACCGGGACTACGGGGAGTTCTTC.

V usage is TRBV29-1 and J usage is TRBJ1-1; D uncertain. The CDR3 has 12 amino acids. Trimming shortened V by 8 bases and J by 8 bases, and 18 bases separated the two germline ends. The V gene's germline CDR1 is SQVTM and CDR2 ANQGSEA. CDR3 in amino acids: CSPYLSRGEAFF. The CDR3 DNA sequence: TGCAGCCCTTACCTAAGCCGGGGAGAAGCTTTCTTT.

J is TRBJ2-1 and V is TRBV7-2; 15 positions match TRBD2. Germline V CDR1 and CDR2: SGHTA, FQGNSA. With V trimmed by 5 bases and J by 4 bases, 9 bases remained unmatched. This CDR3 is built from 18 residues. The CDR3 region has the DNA TGTGCCAGCAGCCAACCGGGACTAGCGGGAGGAAGTTACAATGAGCAGTTCTTC. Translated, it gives CASSQPGLAGGSYNEQFF.

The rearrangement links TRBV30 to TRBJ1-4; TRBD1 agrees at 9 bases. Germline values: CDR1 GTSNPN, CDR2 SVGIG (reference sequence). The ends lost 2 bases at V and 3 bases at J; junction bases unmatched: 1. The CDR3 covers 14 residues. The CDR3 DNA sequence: TGTGCCTGGAGTCGGGACAGGGCTAATGAAAAACTGTTTTTT. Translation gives CAWSRDRANEKLFF.

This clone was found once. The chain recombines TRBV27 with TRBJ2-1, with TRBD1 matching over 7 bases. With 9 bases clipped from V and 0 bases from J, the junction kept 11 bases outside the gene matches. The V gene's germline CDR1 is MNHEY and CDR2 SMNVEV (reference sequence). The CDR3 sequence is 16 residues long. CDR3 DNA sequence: TGTGCCAGTAGGGGGCAAAGGGGGAGCTCCTACAATGAGCAGTTCTTC. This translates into CASRGQRGSSYNEQFF.

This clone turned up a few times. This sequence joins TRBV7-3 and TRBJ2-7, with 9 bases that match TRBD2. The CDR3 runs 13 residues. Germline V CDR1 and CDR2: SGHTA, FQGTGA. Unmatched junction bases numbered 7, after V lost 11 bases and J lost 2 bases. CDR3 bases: TGTGCCTGCGGGGGGGGCGCCACCTACGAGCAGTACTTC. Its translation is CACGGGATYEQYF.

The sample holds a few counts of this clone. CDR3 protein: CASSSRTSGYNEQFF. As DNA, the CDR3 is TGTGCCAGCAGCTCCCGGACTAGCGGCTACAATGAGCAGTTCTTC. The genes are TRBV7-2 and TRBJ2-1; 10 bases are shared with TRBD2. The CDR3 loop spans 15 amino acids. The V gene end was trimmed by 4 bases and the J gene end by 3 bases; junction bases not matched to a gene: 3. Germline-derived CDR1 and CDR2 are SGHTA and FQGNSA.

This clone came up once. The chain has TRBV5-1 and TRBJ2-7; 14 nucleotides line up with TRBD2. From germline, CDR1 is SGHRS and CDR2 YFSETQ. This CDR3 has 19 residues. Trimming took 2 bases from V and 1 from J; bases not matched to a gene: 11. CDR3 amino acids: CASSFAGTSGSYASYEQYF. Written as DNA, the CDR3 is TGCGCCAGCAGCTTTGCCGGGACTAGCGGGAGTTACGCTTCCTACGAGCAGTACTTC.

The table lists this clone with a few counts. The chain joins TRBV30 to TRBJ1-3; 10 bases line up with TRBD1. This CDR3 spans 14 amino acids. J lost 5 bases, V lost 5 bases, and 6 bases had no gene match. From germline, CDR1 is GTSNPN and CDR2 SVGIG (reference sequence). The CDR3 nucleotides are TGTGCCTGGCAGACAGGGGGCTGGAGAAACACCATATATTTT. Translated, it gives CAWQTGGWRNTIYF.

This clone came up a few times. The CDR3 loop reads CAWSVGLGLAFQETQYF. The CDR3 DNA sequence: TGTGCCTGGAGCGTAGGGTTGGGACTAGCGTTCCAAGAGACCCAGTACTTC. This chain joins TRBV30 and TRBJ2-5; 10 bases are a match to TRBD2. Germline CDR1 and CDR2: GTSNPN and SVGIG (reference sequence). With 3 bases clipped from V and 1 base from J, the junction kept 11 bases outside the gene matches. This CDR3 spans 17 amino acids.

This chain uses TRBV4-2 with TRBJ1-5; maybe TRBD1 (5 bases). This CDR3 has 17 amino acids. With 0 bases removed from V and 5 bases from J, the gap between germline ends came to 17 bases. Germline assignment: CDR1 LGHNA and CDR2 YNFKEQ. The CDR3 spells CASSQDRGGQLYQPQHF. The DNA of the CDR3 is TGTGCCAGCAGCCAAGATAGGGGAGGGCAGCTTTATCAGCCCCAGCATTTT.

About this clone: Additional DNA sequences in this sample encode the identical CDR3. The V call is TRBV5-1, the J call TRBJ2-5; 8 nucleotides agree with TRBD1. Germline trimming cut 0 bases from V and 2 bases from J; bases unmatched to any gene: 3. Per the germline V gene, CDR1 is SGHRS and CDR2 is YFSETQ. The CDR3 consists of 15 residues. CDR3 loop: CASSLAGTGQETQYF. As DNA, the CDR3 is TGCGCCAGCAGCTTGGCCGGGACAGGACAAGAGACCCAGTACTTC.

The CDR3: CASSEYGGRIDTQYF. Written as DNA, the CDR3 is TGTGCCAGCAGTGAATATGGCGGGAGGATTGATACGCAGTATTTT. J is TRBJ2-3 and V is TRBV25-1; 8 positions match TRBD2. This CDR3 spans 15 amino acids. The V gene's germline CDR1 is MGHDK and CDR2 SYGVNS. Germline trimming cut 0 bases from V and 6 bases from J; bases unmatched to any gene: 5.

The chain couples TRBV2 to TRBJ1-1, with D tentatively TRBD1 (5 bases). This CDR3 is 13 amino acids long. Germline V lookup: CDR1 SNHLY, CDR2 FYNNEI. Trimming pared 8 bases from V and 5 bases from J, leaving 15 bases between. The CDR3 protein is CASRGWVGTEAFF. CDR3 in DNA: TGTGCCAGCCGGGGGTGGGTCGGGACTGAAGCTTTCTTT.

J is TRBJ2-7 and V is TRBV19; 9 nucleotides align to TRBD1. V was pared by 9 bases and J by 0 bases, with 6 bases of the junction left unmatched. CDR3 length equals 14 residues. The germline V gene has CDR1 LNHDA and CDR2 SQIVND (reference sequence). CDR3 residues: CASSGTGYSYEQYF. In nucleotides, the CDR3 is TGTGCCAGCTCCGGGACAGGGTACTCCTACGAGCAGTACTTC.

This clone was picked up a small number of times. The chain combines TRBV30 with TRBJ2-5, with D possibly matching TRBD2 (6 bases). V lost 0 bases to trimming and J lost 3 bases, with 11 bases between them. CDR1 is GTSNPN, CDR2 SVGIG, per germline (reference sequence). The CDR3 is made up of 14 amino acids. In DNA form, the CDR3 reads TGTGCCTGGAGTGTCCCAGGCGGGGAAGAGACCCAGTACTTC. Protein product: CAWSVPGGEETQYF.

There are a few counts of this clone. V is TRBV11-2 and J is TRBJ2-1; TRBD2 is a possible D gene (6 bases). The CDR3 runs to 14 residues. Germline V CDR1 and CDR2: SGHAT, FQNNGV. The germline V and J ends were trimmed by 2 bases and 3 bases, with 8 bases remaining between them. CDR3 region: CASSLRENYNEQFF. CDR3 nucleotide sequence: TGTGCCAGCAGCTTACGGGAGAACTACAATGAGCAGTTCTTC.

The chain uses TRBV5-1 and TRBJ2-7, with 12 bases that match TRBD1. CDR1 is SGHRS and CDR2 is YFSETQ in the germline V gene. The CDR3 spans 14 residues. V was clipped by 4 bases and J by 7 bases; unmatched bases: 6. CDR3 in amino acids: CASSLGQGAHEQYF. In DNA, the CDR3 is TGCGCCAGCAGCCTGGGACAGGGGGCGCATGAGCAGTACTTC.

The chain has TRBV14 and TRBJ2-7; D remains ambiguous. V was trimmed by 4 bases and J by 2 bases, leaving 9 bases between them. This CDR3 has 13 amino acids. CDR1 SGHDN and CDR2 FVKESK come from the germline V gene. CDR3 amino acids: CASSPNSPYEQYF. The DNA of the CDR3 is TGTGCCAGCAGCCCCAACTCCCCCTACGAGCAGTACTTC.

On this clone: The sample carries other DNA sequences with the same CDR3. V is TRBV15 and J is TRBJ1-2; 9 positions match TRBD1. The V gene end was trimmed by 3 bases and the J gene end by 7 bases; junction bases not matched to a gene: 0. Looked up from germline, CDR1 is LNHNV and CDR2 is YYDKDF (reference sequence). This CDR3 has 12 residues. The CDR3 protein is CATSRDRGGYTF. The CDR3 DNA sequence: TGTGCCACCAGCAGGGACAGGGGTGGCTACACCTTC.